This T cell receptor beta chain was profiled in a study of cytomegalovirus exposure and HLA in healthy donors. Details on this clone: Its antigen remains unknown.

The CDR3 consists of 16 residues. J gave up 4 bases and V 2 bases, and 2 bases lay outside the gene matches. CDR1 is SGHRS and CDR2 is YFSETQ in the germline V gene. PCR was performed using 60 Vbeta and 13 Jbeta primers. Repertoires were generated with immunoSEQ multiplex PCR, while TCRdb's copy carries only in-frame clones and drops some. The sample lists some 170,000 clones, over 70% occurring once. Findings and caveats of the study: As a later analysis revealed, the rate of TCR association differed by HLA locus, with DRB1 most and HLA-C fewest. An Asian-associated ancestry cluster reportedly showed fewer N-insertions than the roughly 670-donor mean in a later analysis. The listing of 150 or so TCR beta chains classed them as cytomegalovirus-associated.

Sequencing was carried out using PBMCs. The V gene is TRBV5-1, the J gene TRBJ2-3; 15 bases are shared with TRBD2. This clonotype was obtained from a woman aged 45 to 65 in good health and CMV-seropositive. The CDR3 region has the DNA TGCGCCAGCAGCTTCGGACTAGCGGGGGGGGCAGATACGCAGTATTTT. This gives the protein CASSFGLAGGADTQYF.